This entry is about one TCR beta chain. Original analysis: Reference gene primer amplification in the assay estimated nucleated cell counts. Measured with immunoSEQ multiplex PCR; TCRdb has only the in-frame clones, and not every one. D and trimming were read from the DNA, whereas the V and J calls and clone size are those reported in that table. The table includes under 350,000 clones, about 86% detected once. This sample was taken from a study of blood T cell repertoires in COVID-19. Study information: Italy, Spain and the United States were the sources of the convalescent and acute COVID-19 samples. Nucleic acid was either cDNA or gDNA, and it came from T cells, B-cell-depleted T cells, or PBMCs.

The length of the CDR3 is 16 residues. V gave up 4 bases and J gave up 0 bases, with 12 bases separating them. CDR1 and CDR2 from the germline V gene are MNHNY and SVGAGI (reference sequence). The rearrangement uses TRBV6-6 and TRBJ2-2, with D possibly TRBD1 on 5 matching bases. The sample consisted of peripheral blood. The clonotype was recovered from a young man with active or convalescent COVID-19. The chain's CDR3 is CASSSQGFANTGELFF. The CDR3 DNA reads as TGTGCCAGCAGTTCTCAGGGTTTCGCGAACACCGGGGAGCTGTTTTTT.